Shown below are 9 T cell receptor beta chains from a single sample sequenced in a study of vaccination effects on CD4 cells after COVID-19. When around 9 days of culture had elapsed, CD4+ T cells were isolated. Either the BNT162b2 or mRNA-1273 vaccine was given to participants in two doses. Profiling relied on immunoSEQ multiplex PCR, and the TCRdb table lists in-frame clones only, not all of them. The data show roughly 45,000 clones, with approximately 70% seen just once and less than 10% held by the top ten. Their target antigens are unknown. Sequenced here: CD4+ T cells from PBMCs cultured without peptide, sampled after COVID-19 vaccination. These receptors came from a human donor who received a COVID-19 vaccine.

The V gene is TRBV7-2, the J gene TRBJ2-3; no clear D. Germline CDR1 and CDR2: SGHTA and FQGNSA. There are 14 residues in the CDR3. V was clipped by 0 bases and J by 4 bases, with 8 bases between them. The CDR3 reads CASSLAQSPDTQYF. The DNA for the CDR3 is TGTGCCAGCAGCTTAGCCCAGTCTCCAGATACGCAGTATTTT.

In its sample, this clone was seen once. The chain combines TRBV6-5 with TRBJ2-7; D is uncertain. Germline V gene lookup returns CDR1 MNHEY and CDR2 SVGAGI. The V and J ends lost 0 bases and 0 bases respectively, with 9 bases between them. The CDR3 is 15 residues long. CDR3 DNA sequence: TGTGCCAGCAGTTACTCGATTTGGAGCTCCTACGAGCAGTACTTC. Its translation: CASSYSIWSSYEQYF.

The chain is built from TRBV20-1 and TRBJ2-4; 9 nucleotides line up with TRBD1. V lost 3 bases, J lost 5 bases, and 11 bases stayed unmatched. CDR1 and CDR2 from the germline V gene are DFQATT and SNEGSKA (reference sequence). This CDR3 comprises 16 residues. The CDR3 sequence is CSASHRDRALQNIQYF. CDR3 bases: TGCAGTGCTAGTCACCGGGACAGGGCGTTGCAAAACATTCAGTACTTC.

The gene calls are TRBV7-2 and TRBJ2-1, with 7 bases aligning to TRBD2. The CDR3 is 14 amino acids. Germline lookup yields CDR1 SGHTA and CDR2 FQGNSA. Trimming removed 2 bases from V and 11 bases from J; junction bases left unmatched: 9. For the CDR3, the DNA is TGTGCCAGCAGCTTAATCAGCGGGGCGGAAAAGCAGTTCTTC. This sequence encodes CASSLISGAEKQFF.

The chain links TRBV6-5 to TRBJ1-6, with no clear D. CDR3 length: 10 residues. Deletions cut 6 bases from V and 18 bases from J, with 12 bases between. Germline V gives CDR1 MNHEY, CDR2 SVGAGI. The CDR3 coding sequence is TGTGCCAGCAGCTCAGACACCCACCACTTT. Protein sequence: CASSSDTHHF.

This clone was recorded at least ten times. V is TRBV11-3 and J is TRBJ2-1, with TRBD2 matching 9 bases. Germline CDR1 reads SGHNT; CDR2 reads YENEEA. V lost 0 bases to trimming and J lost 7 bases; unmatched junction nucleotides: 13. The CDR3 runs 18 residues. This CDR3 reads CASSLDQGGSGSPNEQFF. The CDR3 nucleotides are TGTGCCAGCAGCTTAGACCAGGGAGGTAGCGGGAGTCCTAATGAGCAGTTCTTC.

The rearrangement links TRBV2 to TRBJ2-5; no reliable D call. V was clipped by 3 bases and J by 3 bases, with 8 bases between them. The CDR3 totals 13 residues. Germline loops: CDR1 SNHLY, CDR2 FYNNEI. The CDR3 spells CASSESRKETQYF. The CDR3 coding sequence is TGTGCCAGCAGTGAGTCTCGGAAAGAGACCCAGTACTTC.

V usage is TRBV29-1 and J usage is TRBJ2-7; no firm D call. Germline V gene data show CDR1 as SQVTM and CDR2 as ANQGSEA. V was clipped by 4 bases and J by 2 bases, with 12 bases between them. The CDR3 contains 13 residues. This chain's CDR3 is CSVVSGETYEQYF. The CDR3 DNA reads as TGCAGCGTTGTATCTGGGGAAACCTACGAGCAGTACTTC.

This chain links TRBV3-1 (or the pseudogene TRBV3-2) with TRBJ2-1; a weak D match, TRBD1 (5 bases). The CDR3 length is 17 residues. CDR1 and CDR2 from the germline V gene are LGHDT and YNNKEL (reference sequence). V was trimmed by 2 bases and J by 7 bases, leaving 21 bases between them. CDR3 bases: TGTGCCAGCAGCCAAAAACAGGCATATATCGGTGGAAATGAGCAGTTCTTC. Translation gives CASSQKQAYIGGNEQFF.